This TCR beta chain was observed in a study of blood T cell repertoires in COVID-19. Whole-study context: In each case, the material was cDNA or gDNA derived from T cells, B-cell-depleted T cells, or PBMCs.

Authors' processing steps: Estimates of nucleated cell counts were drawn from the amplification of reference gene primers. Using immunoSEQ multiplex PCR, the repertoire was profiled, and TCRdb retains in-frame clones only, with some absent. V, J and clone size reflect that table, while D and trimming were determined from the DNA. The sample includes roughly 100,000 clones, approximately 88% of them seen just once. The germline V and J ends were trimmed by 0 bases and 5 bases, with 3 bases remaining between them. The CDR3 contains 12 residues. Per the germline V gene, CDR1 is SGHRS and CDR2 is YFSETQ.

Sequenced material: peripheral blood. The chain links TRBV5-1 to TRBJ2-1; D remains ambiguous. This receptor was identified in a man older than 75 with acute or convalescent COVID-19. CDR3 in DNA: TGCGCCAGCAGCTTGGTCGACAATGAGCAGTTCTTC. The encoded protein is CASSLVDNEQFF.